Presented here are 28 T cell receptor beta chains from one specimen sequenced in a study of cytomegalovirus exposure and HLA in healthy donors. Use of 60 Vbeta and 13 Jbeta primers characterized the PCR. The method was immunoSEQ multiplex PCR; TCRdb's version includes in-frame clones alone and lacks a portion of them. This sample yields 90,000 to 110,000 clones, of which around 75% are seen a single time; around 1.3% belongs to the top ten. The source material was PBMCs. Source of these receptors: a middle-aged man in good health and CMV-seronegative.

The rearrangement joins TRBV6-1 to TRBJ1-4; 10 nucleotides match TRBD1. V lost 3 bases and J lost 8; bases outside the gene matches: 15. CDR3 length equals 18 residues. Per germline, CDR1 MNHNS and CDR2 SASEGT. CDR3 protein: CASSEDRGFFAIPEKLFF. The DNA of the CDR3 is TGTGCCAGCAGTGAGGACAGGGGGTTTTTTGCTATTCCCGAAAAACTGTTTTTT.

The chain has TRBV6-1 and TRBJ2-5, with 10 nucleotides matching TRBD1. The CDR3 runs to 15 residues. Trimming removed 6 bases from V and 3 bases from J; junction bases left unmatched: 7. Per germline, CDR1 MNHNS and CDR2 SASEGT. CDR3 region: CASSRTGTGEETQYF. For the CDR3, the DNA is TGTGCCAGCAGCAGAACCGGGACAGGGGAAGAGACCCAGTACTTC.

The chain combines TRBV6-6 with TRBJ1-2; D gene unclear. Germline V lookup: CDR1 MNHNY, CDR2 SVGAGI (reference sequence). Deletions cut 6 bases from V and 4 bases from J, with 9 bases between. This CDR3 has 12 amino acids. Here the CDR3 DNA reads TGTGCCAGCAGCCTCACCGGCTATGGCTACACCTTC. This codes for CASSLTGYGYTF.

The genes are TRBV5-8 and TRBJ1-5; 7 positions match TRBD1. The length of the CDR3 is 15 residues. Per the germline V gene, CDR1 is SGHTS and CDR2 is YDEGEE. V shed 2 bases, J shed 2 bases, and the junction held 4 bases outside the gene matches. CDR3 DNA sequence: TGTGCCAGCAGCTTCTCAGGGGGAGGCAATCAGCCCCAGCATTTT. It specifies CASSFSGGGNQPQHF.

This clone was detected once. This chain joins TRBV30 and TRBJ2-7; a possible D gene is TRBD2 (6 bases). V was pared by 5 bases and J by 1 base, with 15 bases between. The CDR3 spans 14 residues. Looked up from germline, CDR1 is GTSNPN and CDR2 is SVGIG (reference sequence). The CDR3 DNA reads TGTGCCTGGCCCCTTCGCGGGACGTCCTACGAGCAGTACTTC. This sequence encodes CAWPLRGTSYEQYF.

This clone has a single count. This chain joins TRBV6-1 and TRBJ2-1, with 11 bases identical to TRBD1. The trim removed 4 bases at V and 3 bases at J, leaving 5 bases unmatched. From germline, CDR1 is MNHNS and CDR2 SASEGT. The CDR3 extends over 16 amino acids. CDR3 sequence (DNA): TGTGCCAGCAGTGCATGGACAGGGGGCGACTACAATGAGCAGTTCTTC. Translation: CASSAWTGGDYNEQFF.

The chain has TRBV29-1 and TRBJ2-5; no clear D gene. The J call is in doubt because the DNA end fits TRBJ2-7 better. CDR1 and CDR2 from the germline V gene are SQVTM and ANQGSEA. This CDR3 has 11 residues. CDR3 nucleotide sequence: TGCAGCGTTGTTCTCACCTACGAGCAGTACTTC. Encoded protein: CSVVLTYEQYF.

The J gene is TRBJ2-5, the V gene TRBV5-5, with 12 bases aligning to TRBD1. From germline, CDR1 is SGHKS and CDR2 YYEKEE (reference sequence). The CDR3 runs 14 residues. V lost 6 bases and J lost 4; bases outside the gene matches: 4. CDR3: CASTGDRGRETQYF. The DNA of the CDR3 is TGTGCCAGCACCGGGGACAGGGGGCGAGAGACCCAGTACTTC.

The rearrangement uses TRBV5-1 and TRBJ1-2, with D possibly TRBD1 on 6 matching bases. The CDR3 runs to 15 residues. Trimming removed 1 base from V and 6 bases from J, with 16 bases in between. Germline loops: CDR1 SGHRS, CDR2 YFSETQ. The DNA of the CDR3 is TGCGCCAGCAGCTTGTATCCGGACAGAGTTGATGGCTACACCTTC. It translates to CASSLYPDRVDGYTF.

The chain recombines TRBV19 with TRBJ1-2; a weak D match, TRBD1 (6 bases). CDR1 LNHDA and CDR2 SQIVND come from the germline V gene (reference sequence). Trimming left V 5 bases short and J 1 base short, with 14 bases between. This CDR3 region has 15 residues. CDR3 sequence: CASSPRTESNYGYTF. The CDR3, as DNA: TGTGCCAGTAGTCCAAGGACAGAGAGTAACTATGGCTACACCTTC.

V is TRBV19 and J is TRBJ1-5; a possible D gene is TRBD1 (5 bases). V lost 4 bases and J lost 2, with 9 bases in between. Germline lookup yields CDR1 LNHDA and CDR2 SQIVND (reference sequence). CDR3 length equals 14 residues. For the CDR3, the DNA is TGTGCCAGTAGTAGGACATTAGGCAATCAGCCCCAGCATTTT. It is translated as CASSRTLGNQPQHF. The full variable domain, rest sourced from reference TRBV19 and TRBJ1-5, is DGGITQSPKYLFRKEGQNVTLSCEQNLNHDAMYWYRQDPGQGLRLIYYSQIVNDFQKGDIAEGYSVSREKKESFPLTVTSAQKNPTAFYLCASSRTLGNQPQHFGDGTRLSIL.

V is TRBV4-3 and J is TRBJ2-7, with D tentatively TRBD1 (6 bases). Trimming cost V 4 bases and J 0 bases, with 13 bases left between them. The CDR3 sequence is 15 residues long. Per germline, CDR1 LGHNA and CDR2 YSLEER. In DNA form, the CDR3 reads TGCGCCAGCAGCCCTAAGACAGGCACCTCCTACGAGCAGTACTTC. It yields the protein CASSPKTGTSYEQYF.

This chain's CDR3 is CASSQAGLAGLDTQYF. The CDR3 DNA follows: TGCGCCAGCAGCCAGGCTGGTTTAGCGGGATTGGATACGCAGTATTTT. V usage is TRBV4-1 and J usage is TRBJ2-3; 8 bases line up with TRBD2. The CDR3 has 16 amino acids. Germline values: CDR1 MGHRA, CDR2 YSYEKL. V shed 3 bases, J shed 6 bases, and the junction held 11 bases outside the gene matches.

The gene calls are TRBV10-3 and TRBJ1-1; D is unclear. V was shortened by 7 bases and J by 4 bases, with 16 bases between the two germline ends. The CDR3 length is 14 residues. Germline lookup yields CDR1 ENHRY and CDR2 SYGVKD. The CDR3 is CAIKLEGYGTEAFF. DNA of the CDR3: TGTGCCATCAAATTAGAGGGCTATGGCACTGAAGCTTTCTTT.

The V gene is TRBV27, the J gene TRBJ2-1; a weak D match, TRBD1 (6 bases). Trimming stripped 3 bases from V and 4 bases from J, with 10 bases between. This CDR3 contains 14 residues. Germline CDR1 MNHEY, CDR2 SMNVEV (reference sequence). CDR3 sequence (DNA): TGTGCCAGCAGTTTGCCGGGACATTACAATGAGCAGTTCTTC. Translation: CASSLPGHYNEQFF.

The rearrangement links TRBV5-4 to TRBJ1-2; D remains ambiguous. The CDR3 sequence is 13 residues long. Trimming cost V 4 bases and J 7 bases, with 14 bases left between them. The germline gives CDR1 SGHNT, CDR2 YYREEE (reference sequence). CDR3 nucleotides: TGTGCCAGCAGCGGCGGGTTCTTCTCTGGCTACACCTTC. This gives the protein CASSGGFFSGYTF.

CDR3 sequence: CASSLGGGRFDEQFF. The CDR3 DNA reads as TGTGCCAGCAGCTTAGGGGGGGGGAGGTTCGATGAGCAGTTCTTC. The chain employs TRBV7-9 and TRBJ2-1; TRBD2 matches at 7 bases. The CDR3 runs to 15 residues. Per germline, CDR1 SEHNR and CDR2 FQNEAQ (reference sequence). V shed 1 base, J shed 8 bases, and the junction held 8 bases outside the gene matches.

The chain has TRBV6-6 and TRBJ1-2; D is possibly TRBD1 (6 bases). The ends were cut back, 5 bases at V and 2 bases at J, with 18 bases in the middle. From germline, CDR1 is MNHNY and CDR2 SVGAGI (reference sequence). CDR3 length: 16 residues. The CDR3 sequence: CASSLSPTGLNYGYTF. The CDR3 DNA follows: TGTGCCAGCAGTCTATCTCCGACAGGATTGAACTATGGCTACACCTTC.

V gene TRBV5-6 combines with J gene TRBJ2-7, with D unresolved. CDR1 is SGHDT, CDR2 YYEEEE, per germline. The CDR3 consists of 14 residues. Trimming removed 0 bases at V and 1 base at J, with 8 bases between. The CDR3 loop reads CASSLDPDSYEQYF. The CDR3, as DNA: TGTGCCAGCAGCTTGGATCCAGATTCCTACGAGCAGTACTTC.

This clone was detected once. The J gene is TRBJ2-7, the V gene TRBV30; D is ambiguous. This CDR3 region has 14 residues. The V and J ends lost 3 bases and 1 base respectively, with 13 bases between them. Germline V gives CDR1 GTSNPN, CDR2 SVGIG (reference sequence). The CDR3 spells CAWSPGSYSYEQYF. In DNA, the CDR3 is TGTGCCTGGAGCCCCGGGTCGTATTCCTACGAGCAGTACTTC.

The V and J genes are TRBV19 and TRBJ1-6; weak D call: TRBD1 (6 bases). Trimming took off 3 bases at V and 7 bases at J, with 16 bases between the two ends. Germline CDR1 reads LNHDA; CDR2 reads SQIVND (reference sequence). The CDR3 spans 16 residues. The CDR3 loop reads CASSMGQGWNNSPLHF. The CDR3 nucleotides read TGTGCCAGTAGTATGGGCCAGGGGTGGAACAATTCACCCCTCCACTTT.

The V call is TRBV5-4, the J call TRBJ2-7, with TRBD1 as a possible D gene (5 bases). V gave up 1 base and J gave up 6 bases, with 20 bases separating them. In germline, CDR1 is SGHNT, CDR2 YYREEE (reference sequence). The CDR3 runs to 16 residues. The CDR3 DNA is TGTGCCAGCAGCTTGTCGACAGATCCCTCCTTGGGCGAGCAGTACTTC. Encoded protein: CASSLSTDPSLGEQYF. The full variable domain, with the rest looked up from reference TRBV5-4 and TRBJ2-7, is ETGVTQSPTHLIKTRGQQVTLRCSSQSGHNTVSWYQQALGQGPQFIFQYYREEENGRGNFPPRFSGLQFPNYSSELNVNALELDDSALYLCASSLSTDPSLGEQYFGPGTRLTVT.

This rearrangement joins TRBV7-2 to TRBJ2-1, with 8 bases fitting TRBD2. The CDR3 runs to 16 residues. CDR1 is SGHTA, CDR2 FQGNSA, per germline. J lost 10 bases, V lost 1 base, and 12 bases had no gene match. Here the CDR3 reads CASSLEASSRGGEQFF. CDR3 DNA: TGTGCCAGCAGCTTAGAGGCCTCTAGTCGCGGGGGGGAGCAGTTCTTC. Combining the CDR3 with reference TRBV7-2 and TRBJ2-1 gives the whole variable domain GAGVSQSPSNKVTEKGKDVELRCDPISGHTALYWYRQSLGQGLEFLIYFQGNSAPDKSGLPSDRFSAERTGGSVSTLTIQRTQQEDSAVYLCASSLEASSRGGEQFFGPGTRLTVL.

This clone showed up just a few times. The chain's CDR3 is CAISESSVYGYTF. The CDR3 region has the DNA TGTGCCATCAGTGAGTCGTCCGTTTATGGCTACACCTTC. The V gene is TRBV10-3, the J gene TRBJ1-2, with no clear D. Trimming left V 0 bases short and J 5 bases short, with 7 bases between. The length of the CDR3 is 13 residues. CDR1 is ENHRY and CDR2 is SYGVKD in the germline V gene.

The CDR3 spells CASSSTGHGQPQHF. CDR3 coding DNA: TGTGCCAGTAGTTCAACAGGGCATGGCCAGCCCCAGCATTTT. This chain connects TRBV19 to TRBJ1-5; tentative D call: TRBD1 (6 bases). Germline lookup yields CDR1 LNHDA and CDR2 SQIVND (reference sequence). This CDR3 comprises 14 residues. V was shortened by 5 bases and J by 7 bases, with 15 bases between the two germline ends.

The chain carries TRBV27 and TRBJ1-6; TRBD1 might be the D (6 bases). Germline CDR1 reads MNHEY; CDR2 reads SMNVEV (reference sequence). The germline V and J ends were trimmed by 4 bases and 11 bases, with 9 bases remaining between them. The CDR3 loop spans 12 amino acids. The CDR3 spells CASSSQGTPLHF. For the CDR3, the DNA is TGTGCCAGCAGTTCACAGGGAACACCCCTCCACTTT.

V and J are TRBV4-3 and TRBJ1-3; D unresolved. Germline V gene data show CDR1 as LGHNA and CDR2 as YSLEER. V was clipped by 0 bases and J by 4 bases, with 16 bases between them. This CDR3 region has 17 residues. The CDR3 region is CASSQDNPRGAGNTIYF. In DNA, the CDR3 is TGCGCCAGCAGCCAAGATAATCCCCGGGGAGCGGGAAACACCATATATTTT.

This chain joins TRBV10-2 and TRBJ2-1, with no clear D. V lost 7 bases and J lost 10, with 17 bases in between. Germline assignment: CDR1 WSHSY and CDR2 SAAADI. The CDR3 length is 13 residues. CDR3 region: CASTDAPGWEQFF. In DNA, the CDR3 is TGCGCCAGCACCGACGCCCCGGGTTGGGAGCAGTTCTTC.